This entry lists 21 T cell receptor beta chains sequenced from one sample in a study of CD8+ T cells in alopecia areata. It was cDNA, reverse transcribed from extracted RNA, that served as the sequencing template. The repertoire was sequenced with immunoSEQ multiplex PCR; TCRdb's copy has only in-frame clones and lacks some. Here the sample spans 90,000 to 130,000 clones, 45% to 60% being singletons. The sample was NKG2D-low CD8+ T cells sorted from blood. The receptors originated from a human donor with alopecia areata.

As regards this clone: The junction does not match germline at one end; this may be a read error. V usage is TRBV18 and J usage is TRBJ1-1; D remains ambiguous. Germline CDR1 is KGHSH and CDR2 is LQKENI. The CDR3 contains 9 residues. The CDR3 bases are TGTGCCAGCTCACTTCCCTGGCACTTT. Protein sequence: CASSLPWHF.

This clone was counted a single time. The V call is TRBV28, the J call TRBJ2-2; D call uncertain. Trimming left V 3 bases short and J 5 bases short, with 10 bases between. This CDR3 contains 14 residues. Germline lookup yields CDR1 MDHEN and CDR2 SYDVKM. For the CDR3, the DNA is TGTGCCAGCAGTTTGCACAGTTCGACCGGGGAGCTGTTTTTT. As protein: CASSLHSSTGELFF.

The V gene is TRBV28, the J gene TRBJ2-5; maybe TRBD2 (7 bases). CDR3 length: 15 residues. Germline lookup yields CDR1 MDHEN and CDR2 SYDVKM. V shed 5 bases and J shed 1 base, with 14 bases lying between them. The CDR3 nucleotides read TGTGCCAGCAGTAGGGGGGGTGTCCGCCAAGAGACCCAGTACTTC. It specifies CASSRGGVRQETQYF. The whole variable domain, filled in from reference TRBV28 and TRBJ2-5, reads DVKVTQSSRYLVKRTGEKVFLECVQDMDHENMFWYRQDPGLGLRLIYFSYDVKMKEKGDIPEGYSVSREKKERFSLILESASTNQTSMYLCASSRGGVRQETQYFGPGTRLLVL.

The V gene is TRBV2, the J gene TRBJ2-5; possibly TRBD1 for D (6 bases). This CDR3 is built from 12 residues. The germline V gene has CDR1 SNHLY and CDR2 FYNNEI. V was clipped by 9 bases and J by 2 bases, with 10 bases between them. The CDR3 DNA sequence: TGTGCCAGATCTGACAGGCAAGAGACCCAGTACTTC. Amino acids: CARSDRQETQYF.

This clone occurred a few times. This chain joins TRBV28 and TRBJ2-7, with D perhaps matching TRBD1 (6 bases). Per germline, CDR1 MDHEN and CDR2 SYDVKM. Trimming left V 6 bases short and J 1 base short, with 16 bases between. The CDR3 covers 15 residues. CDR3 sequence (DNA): TGTGCCAGCAGCACCGCTCGGGACACATCCTACGAGCAGTACTTC. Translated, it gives CASSTARDTSYEQYF.

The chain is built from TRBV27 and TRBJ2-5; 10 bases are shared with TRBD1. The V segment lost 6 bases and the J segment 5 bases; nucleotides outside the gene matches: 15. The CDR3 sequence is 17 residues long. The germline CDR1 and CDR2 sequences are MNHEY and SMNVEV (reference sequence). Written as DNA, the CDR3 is TGTGCCAGCAGCTCCTGGGACAGGGGAGTTATAAAGGAGACCCAGTACTTC. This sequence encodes CASSSWDRGVIKETQYF.

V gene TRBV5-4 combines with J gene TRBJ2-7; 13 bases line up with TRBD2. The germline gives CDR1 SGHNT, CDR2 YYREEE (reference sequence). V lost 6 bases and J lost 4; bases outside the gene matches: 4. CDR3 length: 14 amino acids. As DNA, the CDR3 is TGTGCCAGCATTGGACTAGCGGGAGATTACGAGCAGTACTTC. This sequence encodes CASIGLAGDYEQYF.

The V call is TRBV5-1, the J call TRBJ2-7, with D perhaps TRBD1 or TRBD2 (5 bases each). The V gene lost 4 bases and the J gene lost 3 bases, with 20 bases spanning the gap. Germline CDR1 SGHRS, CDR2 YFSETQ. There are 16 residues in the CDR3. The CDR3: CASSPGTGWVGYEQYF. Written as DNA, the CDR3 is TGCGCCAGCAGCCCGGGGACGGGTTGGGTGGGCTACGAGCAGTACTTC.

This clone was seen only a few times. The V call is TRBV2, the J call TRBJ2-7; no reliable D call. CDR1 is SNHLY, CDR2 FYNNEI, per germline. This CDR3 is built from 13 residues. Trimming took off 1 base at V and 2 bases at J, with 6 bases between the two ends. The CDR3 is CASSEGETYEQYF. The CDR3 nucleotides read TGTGCCAGCAGTGAAGGGGAAACCTACGAGCAGTACTTC.

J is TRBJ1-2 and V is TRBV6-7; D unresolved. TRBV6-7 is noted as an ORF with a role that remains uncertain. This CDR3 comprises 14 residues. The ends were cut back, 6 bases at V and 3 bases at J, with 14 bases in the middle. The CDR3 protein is CASRVRSEDYGYTF. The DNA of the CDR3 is TGTGCCAGCAGGGTTCGGTCGGAAGACTATGGCTACACCTTC.

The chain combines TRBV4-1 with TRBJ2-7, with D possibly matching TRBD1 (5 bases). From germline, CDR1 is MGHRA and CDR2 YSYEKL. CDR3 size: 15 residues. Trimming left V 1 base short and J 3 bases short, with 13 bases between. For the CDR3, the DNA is TGCGCCAGCAGCCAAGTTCCAGGGATAGACTACGAGCAGTACTTC. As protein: CASSQVPGIDYEQYF.

CDR3 protein: CASSEASGRSGDEQFF. The DNA of the CDR3 is TGTGCCAGCAGCGAAGCTAGCGGGAGGTCGGGGGATGAGCAGTTCTTC. The chain is built from TRBV11-2 and TRBJ2-1; 11 bases agree with TRBD2. The CDR3 is made up of 16 amino acids. The germline V gene encodes CDR1 SGHAT and CDR2 FQNNGV. The ends lost 5 bases at V and 8 bases at J; junction bases unmatched: 11.

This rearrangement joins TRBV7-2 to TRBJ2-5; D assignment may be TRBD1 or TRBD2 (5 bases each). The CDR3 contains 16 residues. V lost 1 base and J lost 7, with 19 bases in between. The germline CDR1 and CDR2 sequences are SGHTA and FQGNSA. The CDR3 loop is CASSLGIGALRATQYF. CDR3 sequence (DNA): TGTGCCAGCAGCTTAGGGATTGGGGCCCTGCGGGCGACCCAGTACTTC.

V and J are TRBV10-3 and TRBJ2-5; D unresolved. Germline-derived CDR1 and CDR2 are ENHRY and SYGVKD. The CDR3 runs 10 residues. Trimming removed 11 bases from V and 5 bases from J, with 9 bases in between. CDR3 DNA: TGTGCCTCCTTTCGGGAGACCCAGTACTTC. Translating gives CASFRETQYF.

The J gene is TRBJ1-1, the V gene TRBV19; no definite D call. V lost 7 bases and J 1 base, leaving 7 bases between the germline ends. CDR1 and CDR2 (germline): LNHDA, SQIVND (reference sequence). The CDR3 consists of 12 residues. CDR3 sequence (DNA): TGTGCCAGTAATGTCGGGAACACTGAAGCTTTCTTT. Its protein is CASNVGNTEAFF. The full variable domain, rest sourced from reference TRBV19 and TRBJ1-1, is DGGITQSPKYLFRKEGQNVTLSCEQNLNHDAMYWYRQDPGQGLRLIYYSQIVNDFQKGDIAEGYSVSREKKESFPLTVTSAQKNPTAFYLCASNVGNTEAFFGQGTRLTVV.

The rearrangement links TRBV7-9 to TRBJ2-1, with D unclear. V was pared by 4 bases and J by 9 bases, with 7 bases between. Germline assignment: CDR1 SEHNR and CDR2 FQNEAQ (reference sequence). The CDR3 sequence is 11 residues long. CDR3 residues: CASSSVVEQFF. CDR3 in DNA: TGTGCCAGCAGCTCCGTGGTTGAGCAGTTCTTC.

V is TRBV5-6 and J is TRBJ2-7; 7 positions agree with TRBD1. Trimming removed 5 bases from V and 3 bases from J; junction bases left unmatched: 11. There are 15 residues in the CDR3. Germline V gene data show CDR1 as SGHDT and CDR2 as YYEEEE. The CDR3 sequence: CASSRKSGTVYEQYF. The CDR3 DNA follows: TGTGCCAGCAGTCGGAAATCCGGGACAGTCTACGAGCAGTACTTC.

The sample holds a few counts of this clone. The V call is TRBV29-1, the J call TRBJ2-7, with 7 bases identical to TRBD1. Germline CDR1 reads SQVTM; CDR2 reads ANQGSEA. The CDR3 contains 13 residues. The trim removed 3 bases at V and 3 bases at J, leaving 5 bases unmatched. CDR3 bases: TGCAGCGTTGAGCACAGGGGCGACTACGAGCAGTACTTC. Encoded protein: CSVEHRGDYEQYF.

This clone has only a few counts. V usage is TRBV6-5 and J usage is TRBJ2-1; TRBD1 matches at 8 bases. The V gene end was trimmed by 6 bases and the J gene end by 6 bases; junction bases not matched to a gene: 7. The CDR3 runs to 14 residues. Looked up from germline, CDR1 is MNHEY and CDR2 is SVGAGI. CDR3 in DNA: TGTGCCAGCAGCTGGACAGGGACGGGCAATGAGCAGTTCTTC. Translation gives CASSWTGTGNEQFF.

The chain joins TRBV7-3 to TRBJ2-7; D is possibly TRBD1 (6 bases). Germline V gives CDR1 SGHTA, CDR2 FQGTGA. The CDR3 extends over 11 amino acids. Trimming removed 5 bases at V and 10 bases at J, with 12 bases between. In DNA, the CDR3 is TGTGCCAGCAGCCCACGGACAGTCCAGTACTTC. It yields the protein CASSPRTVQYF.

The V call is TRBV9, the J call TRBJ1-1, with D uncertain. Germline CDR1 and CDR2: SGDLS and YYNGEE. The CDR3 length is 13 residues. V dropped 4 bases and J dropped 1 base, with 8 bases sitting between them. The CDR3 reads CASSPPRNTEAFF. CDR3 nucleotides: TGTGCCAGCAGCCCCCCCCGGAACACTGAAGCTTTCTTT.